This TCR beta chain emerged from a study of blood T cell repertoires in COVID-19. Study as a whole: Specimens from acute and convalescent COVID-19 originated in the United States, Italy and Spain. The cDNA or gDNA used as material had been derived from T cells, B-cell-depleted T cells, or PBMCs.

In the original analysis: Reference gene primer amplification gave estimated nucleated cell counts. Only in-frame clones appear in the TCRdb table, and some are missing; sequencing was by immunoSEQ multiplex PCR. The DNA was the basis for D and trimming; V, J and clone size are from that table. The sample records about 170,000 clones, about 83% being singletons. Trimming shortened V by 5 bases and J by 7 bases, and 18 bases separated the two germline ends. The CDR3 runs 15 residues. Germline lookup yields CDR1 SEHNR and CDR2 FQNEAQ (reference sequence). The source material was peripheral blood. The origin of this receptor is a man in his late teens or twenties with active or convalescent COVID-19. The chain uses TRBV7-9 and TRBJ1-5; tentatively, D is TRBD1 (5 bases). DNA for the CDR3: TGTGCCAGCAGCGAGGAGTCAGGGAATTTACAGCCCCAGCATTTT. It yields the protein CASSEESGNLQPQHF. Based on the CDR3 plus reference TRBV7-9 and TRBJ1-5, the full variable domain is DTGVSQNPRHKITKRGQNVTFRCDPISEHNRLYWYRQTLGQGPEFLTYFQNEAQLEKSRLLSDRFSAERPKGSFSTLEIQRTEQGDSAMYLCASSEESGNLQPQHFGDGTRLSIL.